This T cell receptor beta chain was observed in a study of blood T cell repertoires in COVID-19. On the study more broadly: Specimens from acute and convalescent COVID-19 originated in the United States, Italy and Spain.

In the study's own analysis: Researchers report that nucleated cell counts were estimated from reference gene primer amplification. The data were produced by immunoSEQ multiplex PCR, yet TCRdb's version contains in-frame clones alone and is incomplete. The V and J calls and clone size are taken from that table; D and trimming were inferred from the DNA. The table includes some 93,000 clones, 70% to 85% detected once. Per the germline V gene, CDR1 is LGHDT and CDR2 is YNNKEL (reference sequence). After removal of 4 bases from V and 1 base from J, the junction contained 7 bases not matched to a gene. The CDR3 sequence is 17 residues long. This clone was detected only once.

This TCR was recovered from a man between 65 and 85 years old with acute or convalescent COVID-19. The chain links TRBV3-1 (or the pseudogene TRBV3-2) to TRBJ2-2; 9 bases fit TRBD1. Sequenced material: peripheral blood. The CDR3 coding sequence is TGTGCCAGCAGCCCTATCCCGGGACAGGGGAACACCGGGGAGCTGTTTTTT. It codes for CASSPIPGQGNTGELFF.